These T cell receptor beta chains were read from a single sample in a study of post-analysis software for immune sequencing data. Each CDR3 protein gets one entry after TCRdb re-called the PCR reads with MiXCR. The data show hundreds of thousands of distinct CDR3 sequences, 25% to 30% seen once. The sequencing sample was made of blood. Receptors originate from a girl aged 10-17 years with multiple sclerosis. The CDR3 runs from the conserved cysteine through the conserved F or W. The D gene is left open where the match is weak. The size field is filled for only some rows; it gives once, few, many or a size class.

CDR3 length,D gene,clone size,V gene,J gene,CDR3 protein,CDR3 DNA
17,TRBD2,NA,TRBV5-1,TRBJ2-1,CASSLGESGSSYNEQFF,TGCGCCAGCAGCTTGGGAGAGAGCGGGAGCTCCTACAATGAGCAGTTCTTC
13,NA,NA,TRBV7-2,TRBJ2-3,CASSTPSRDTQYF,TGTGCCAGCAGCACACCTTCCCGTGATACGCAGTATTTT
16,NA,few,TRBV7-8,TRBJ2-2,CASSLGRGSNTGELFF,TGTGCCAGCAGCTTGGGACGGGGATCGAACACCGGGGAGCTGTTTTTT
15,NA,NA,TRBV28,TRBJ2-1,CASTPTGPTYNEQFF,TGTGCCAGCACCCCAACCGGCCCAACCTACAATGAGCAGTTCTTC
19,TRBD2,few,TRBV7-2,TRBJ2-3,CASTMGRLAGGRTTDTQYF,TGTGCCAGCACCATGGGGCGACTAGCGGGGGGGAGAACCACAGATACGCAGTATTTT
20,NA,NA,TRBV6-5,TRBJ2-7,CASSSETCEASRFRVDEQYF,TGTGCCAGCAGTTCCGAGACATGCGAAGCTTCACGGTTCAGGGTAGACGAGCAGTACTTC
17,NA,NA,TRBV20-1,TRBJ2-1,CSARDAPSGRGYNEQFF,TGCAGTGCTAGAGATGCCCCGAGCGGCCGTGGCTACAATGAGCAGTTCTTC
16,TRBD2,few,TRBV29-1,TRBJ2-5,CSVEGLAGGPQETQYF,TGCAGCGTTGAGGGACTAGCGGGGGGACCTCAAGAGACCCAGTACTTC
17,TRBD1,few,TRBV6-5,TRBJ2-1,CASSSTHGGQRYNEQFF,TGTGCCAGCAGTTCCACCCATGGGGGACAGCGATACAATGAGCAGTTCTTC
13,NA,NA,TRBV27,TRBJ2-2,CASSFGGAGELFF,TGTGCCAGCAGTTTCGGGGGTGCCGGGGAGCTGTTTTTT
17,NA,few,TRBV29-1,TRBJ1-4,CSVEEAKTGRGDEKLFF,TGCAGCGTTGAAGAAGCCAAAACAGGCCGTGGGGATGAAAAACTGTTTTTT
18,NA,NA,TRBV6-5,TRBJ2-1,CASSYRTTERISYNEQFF,TGTGCCAGCAGTTACCGGACGACAGAGAGAATCTCCTACAATGAGCAGTTCTTC
14,NA,few,TRBV7-2,TRBJ2-7,CASSLALPSEEQYF,TGTGCCAGCAGCTTAGCGCTCCCGTCCGAAGAGCAGTACTTC
14,TRBD2,few,TRBV12-3/TRBV12-4,TRBJ2-3,CASSGLVSTDTQYF,TGTGCCAGCAGTGGACTAGTGAGCACAGATACGCAGTATTTT
20,TRBD2,many,TRBV6-5,TRBJ2-1,CASSSLLAGLAGGPWNEQFF,TGTGCCAGCAGTTCCTTACTAGCGGGACTAGCGGGGGGGCCTTGGAATGAGCAGTTCTTC
13,NA,NA,TRBV5-1,TRBJ2-1,CASSRALQETQFF,TGCGCCAGCAGCCGGGCACTACAAGAGACCCAGTTCTTC
14,TRBD2,once,TRBV6-5,TRBJ2-3,CASASGLSTDTQYF,TGTGCCAGTGCTAGCGGGCTTAGCACAGATACGCAGTATTTT
14,NA,few,TRBV5-1,TRBJ2-2,CASSMDTNTGELFF,TGCGCCAGCAGCATGGACACGAACACCGGGGAGCTGTTTTTT
14,TRBD1,NA,TRBV12-3/TRBV12-4,TRBJ2-1,CASSWTGVDNEQFF,TGTGCCAGCAGTTGGACAGGGGTCGACAATGAGCAGTTCTTC
12,NA,NA,TRBV10-3,TRBJ2-3,CAIRPSTNTQYF,TGTGCCATCAGACCCTCCACAAATACGCAGTATTTT
15,NA,NA,TRBV20-1,TRBJ1-2,CSARDPASPDYGYTF,TGCAGTGCTAGAGATCCGGCCAGCCCAGACTATGGCTACACCTTC
13,NA,NA,TRBV20-1,TRBJ2-5,CSAKGGGTETQYF,TGCAGTGCCAAAGGGGGGGGGACAGAGACCCAGTACTTC
15,TRBD1,NA,TRBV27,TRBJ1-1,CANSPLDRANTEAFF,TGTGCCAACAGTCCCTTGGACAGGGCGAACACTGAAGCTTTCTTT
14,NA,NA,TRBV5-6,TRBJ1-6,CASSLERGLSPLHF,TGTGCCAGCAGCTTGGAGAGGGGACTTTCACCCCTCCACTTT
19,TRBD1,NA,TRBV20-1,TRBJ1-5,CSATISGTGPRKSNQPQHF,TGCAGTGCTACGATTTCCGGGACAGGGCCCCGAAAAAGCAATCAGCCCCAGCATTTT
16,TRBD2,once,TRBV3-1,TRBJ2-2,CASSPNSGRNTGELFF,TGTGCCAGCAGCCCGAATAGCGGGAGAAACACCGGGGAGCTGTTTTTT
18,TRBD1,NA,TRBV29-1,TRBJ2-6,CSARVGQGVGTGANVLTF,TGCAGCGCCAGAGTAGGACAGGGGGTTGGTACTGGGGCCAACGTCCTGACTTTC
13,TRBD1,NA,TRBV10-3,TRBJ2-5,CAISEGTVGTQYF,TGTGCCATCAGTGAGGGGACAGTGGGGACCCAGTACTTC
17,TRBD1,few,TRBV4-3,TRBJ1-4,CASSQEGAAGGNEKLFF,TGCGCCAGCAGCCAAGAAGGAGCGGCAGGGGGCAACGAAAAACTGTTTTTT
14,NA,NA,TRBV3-1,TRBJ2-1,CASSQGRPSYEQFF,TGTGCCAGCAGCCAAGGTCGCCCTTCCTATGAGCAGTTCTTC
14,NA,few,TRBV6-1,TRBJ2-4,CASSVIHKGDIQYF,TGTGCCAGCAGTGTGATCCACAAGGGGGACATTCAGTACTTC
15,NA,NA,TRBV20-1,TRBJ1-3,CSARDMKGFGNTIYF,TGCAGTGCTAGAGATATGAAGGGTTTTGGAAACACCATATATTTT
16,TRBD2,few,TRBV7-2,TRBJ2-1,CASSQLAGEVNNEQFF,TGTGCCAGCAGCCAACTAGCGGGAGAGGTTAACAATGAGCAGTTCTTC